The present T cell receptor beta chain was sequenced within a study of shared clonotypes between healthy human individuals. Concerning this clone itself: Within the sample, other DNA sequences also encode this same CDR3.

The germline gives CDR1 SEHNR, CDR2 FQNEAQ (reference sequence). Trimming took 1 base from V and 7 from J; bases not matched to a gene: 1. This CDR3 contains 14 residues. As processed by the authors: Filtering differed because ImmunoSEQ produced junction-only sequences that carried no quality scores. Method: immunoSEQ multiplex PCR; TCRdb's copy keeps in-frame clones and lacks some. V and J calls plus clone size are reproduced from that table; the DNA served to infer D and trimming. The sample records some 1.1 million clones, roughly 80% being singletons. The receptor's source is a man younger than 30 in good health. Some clones in this sample may be carry-over from other donors' samples. Sequencing was done on a sample of memory CD4+ T cells from PBMCs. The sample's subset: CD45RA-negative fraction. This rearrangement joins TRBV7-9 to TRBJ1-4, with 9 bases that match TRBD1. The CDR3 DNA reads TGTGCCAGCAGCTTAGGACAGGGGGGTGAAAAACTGTTTTTT. Its protein is CASSLGQGGEKLFF.